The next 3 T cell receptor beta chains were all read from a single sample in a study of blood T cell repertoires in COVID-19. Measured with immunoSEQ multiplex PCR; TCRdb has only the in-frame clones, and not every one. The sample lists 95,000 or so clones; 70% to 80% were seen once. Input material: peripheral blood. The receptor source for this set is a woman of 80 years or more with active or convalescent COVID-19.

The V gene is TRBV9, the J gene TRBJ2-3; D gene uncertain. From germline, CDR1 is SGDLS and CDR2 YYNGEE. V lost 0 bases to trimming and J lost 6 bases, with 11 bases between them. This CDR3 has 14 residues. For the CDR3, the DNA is TGTGCCAGCAGCGTAGAGCCAGGCTCTGATACGCAGTATTTT. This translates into CASSVEPGSDTQYF.

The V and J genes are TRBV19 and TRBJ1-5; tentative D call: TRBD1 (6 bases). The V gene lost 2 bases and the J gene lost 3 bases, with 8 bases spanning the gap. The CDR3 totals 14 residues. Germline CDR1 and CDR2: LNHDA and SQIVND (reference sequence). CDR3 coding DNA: TGTGCCAGTAGTATACGACAGGTCAATCAGCCCCAGCATTTT. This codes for CASSIRQVNQPQHF.

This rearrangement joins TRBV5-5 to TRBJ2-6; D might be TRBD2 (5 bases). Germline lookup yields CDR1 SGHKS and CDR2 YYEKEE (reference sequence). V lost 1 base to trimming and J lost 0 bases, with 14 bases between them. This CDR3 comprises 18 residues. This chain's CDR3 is CASSLTGESGSGANVLTF. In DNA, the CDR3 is TGTGCCAGCAGCTTGACCGGGGAATCCGGCTCTGGGGCCAACGTCCTGACTTTC.